Reported below is one T cell receptor beta chain. This entry comes from a study of blood T cell repertoires in COVID-19. TCRdb's table, derived via immunoSEQ multiplex PCR, lists solely in-frame clones and lacks some. Here the sample spans about 500,000 clones, 85% to 90% being singletons. The CDR3 is 17 residues long. This TCR was sampled from a man between 18 and 29 years old with COVID-19, enrolled during active disease. This rearrangement joins TRBV21-1 to TRBJ1-1. TRBV21-1 is shown as a pseudogene. Sample: peripheral blood. CDR3 sequence reads: CASSKRDLEGMNTEAFF. CDR3 DNA sequence: TGTGCCAGCAGCAAAAGGGACCTGGAGGGCATGAACACTGAAGCTTTCTTT.